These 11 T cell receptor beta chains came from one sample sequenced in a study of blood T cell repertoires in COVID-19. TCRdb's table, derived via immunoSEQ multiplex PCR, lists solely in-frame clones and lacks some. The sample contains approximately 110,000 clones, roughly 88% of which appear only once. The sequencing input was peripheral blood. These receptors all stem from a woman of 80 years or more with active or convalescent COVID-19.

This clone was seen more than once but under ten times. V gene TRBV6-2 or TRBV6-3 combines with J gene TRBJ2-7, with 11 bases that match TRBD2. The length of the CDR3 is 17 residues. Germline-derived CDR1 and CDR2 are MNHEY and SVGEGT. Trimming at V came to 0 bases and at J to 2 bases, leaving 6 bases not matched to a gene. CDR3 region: CASSYSKLLAGAYEQYF. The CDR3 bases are TGTGCCAGCAGTTACTCGAAGTTACTAGCGGGAGCCTACGAGCAGTACTTC.

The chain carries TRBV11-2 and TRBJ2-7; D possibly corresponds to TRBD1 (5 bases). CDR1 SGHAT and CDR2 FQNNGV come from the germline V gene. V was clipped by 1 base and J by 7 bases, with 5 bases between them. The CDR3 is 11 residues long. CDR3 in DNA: TGTGCCAGCAGCTTAGCAGGGGAGCAGTACTTC. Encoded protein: CASSLAGEQYF.

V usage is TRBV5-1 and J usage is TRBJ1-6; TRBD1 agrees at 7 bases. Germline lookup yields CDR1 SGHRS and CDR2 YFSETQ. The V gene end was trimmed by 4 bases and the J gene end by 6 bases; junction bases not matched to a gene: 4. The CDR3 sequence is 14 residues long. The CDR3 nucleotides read TGCGCCAGCAGCCAAGACAGGGCTAATTCACCCCTCCACTTT. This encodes CASSQDRANSPLHF.

CDR3 in DNA: TGTGCCAGCAGCGTAGTTCTTAGGACAGGGCGTAATCAGCCCCAGCATTTT. Translating gives CASSVVLRTGRNQPQHF. This chain connects TRBV9 to TRBJ1-5; 8 nucleotides line up with TRBD1. CDR1 and CDR2 from the germline V gene are SGDLS and YYNGEE. The V segment lost 0 bases and the J segment 4 bases; nucleotides outside the gene matches: 9. This CDR3 is 17 amino acids long.

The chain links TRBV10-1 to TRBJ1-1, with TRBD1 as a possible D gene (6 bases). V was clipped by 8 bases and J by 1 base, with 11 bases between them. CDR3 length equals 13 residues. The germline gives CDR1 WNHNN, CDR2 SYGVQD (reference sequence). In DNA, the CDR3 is TGCGCCAGCCAGGGGCAAAAGAACACTGAAGCTTTCTTT. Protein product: CASQGQKNTEAFF.

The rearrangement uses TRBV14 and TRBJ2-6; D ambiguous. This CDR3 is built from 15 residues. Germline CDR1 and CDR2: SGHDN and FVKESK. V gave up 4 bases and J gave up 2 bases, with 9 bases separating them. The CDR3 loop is CASSPPGAGANVLTF. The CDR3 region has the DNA TGTGCCAGCAGCCCCCCCGGTGCTGGGGCCAACGTCCTGACTTTC.

For the CDR3, the DNA is TGTGCCAGCAGTCTTGGGACAGGTAGAGCTTTCTTT. Its translation is CASSLGTGRAFF. V gene TRBV6-5 combines with J gene TRBJ1-1; TRBD1 matches 8 bases. Looked up from germline, CDR1 is MNHEY and CDR2 is SVGAGI. The CDR3 contains 12 residues. Trimming at V came to 5 bases and at J to 10 bases, leaving 6 bases not matched to a gene.

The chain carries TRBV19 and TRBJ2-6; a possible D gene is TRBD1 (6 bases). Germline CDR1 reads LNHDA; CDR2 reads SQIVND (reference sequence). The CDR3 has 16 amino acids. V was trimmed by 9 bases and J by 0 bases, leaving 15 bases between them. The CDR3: CASRDTTTSGANVLTF. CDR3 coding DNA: TGTGCCAGCAGGGACACGACGACCTCTGGGGCCAACGTCCTGACTTTC.

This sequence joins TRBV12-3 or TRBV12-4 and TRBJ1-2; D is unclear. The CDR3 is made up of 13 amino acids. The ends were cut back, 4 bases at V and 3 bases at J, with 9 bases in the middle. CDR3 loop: CASSSGIDYGYTF. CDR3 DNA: TGTGCCAGCAGTTCCGGGATAGACTATGGCTACACCTTC.

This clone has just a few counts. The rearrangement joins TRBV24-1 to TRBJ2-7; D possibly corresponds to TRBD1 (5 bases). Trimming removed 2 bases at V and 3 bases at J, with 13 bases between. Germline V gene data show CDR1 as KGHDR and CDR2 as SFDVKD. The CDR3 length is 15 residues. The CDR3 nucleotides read TGTGCCACCAGTGATTCGGGCAGGGCCCGCTACGAGCAGTACTTC. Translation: CATSDSGRARYEQYF.

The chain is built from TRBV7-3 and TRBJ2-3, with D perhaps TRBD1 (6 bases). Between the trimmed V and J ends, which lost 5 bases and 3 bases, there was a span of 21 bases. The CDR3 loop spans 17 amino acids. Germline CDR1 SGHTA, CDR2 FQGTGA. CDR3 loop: CASSDTARGSFTDTQYF. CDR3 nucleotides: TGTGCCAGCAGCGATACGGCTAGGGGGAGCTTTACAGATACGCAGTATTTT.